The text below deals with one TCR beta chain. No antigen is known for it. TCRdb keeps only in-frame clones here, not all; method: immunoSEQ multiplex PCR. The sample contains about 23,000 clones, nearly 55% of which appear only once. These data come from a study of radiation and T cells in renal cell carcinoma. Broader study findings: Only small tumor regions of about 1.1 g were sampled.

Treatment described: treatment-naive control, cytoreductive nephrectomy. Control samples are tumors resected by cytoreductive nephrectomy without prior radiation. Controls included a handful of female and about 10 male donors, resected 2011 to 2014. Sample: tumor tissue, taken from a patient whose treatment was nephrectomy without radiotherapy. The source is a human donor with renal cell carcinoma.

CDR3 DNA: TGCGCCAGCAGCCAAGGGGTGGCCTCCTACGAGCAGTACTTC. It specifies CASSQGVASYEQYF. The chain joins TRBV4-3 to TRBJ2-7; D unresolved. CDR1 is LGHNA and CDR2 is YSLEER in the germline V gene. V lost 1 base, J lost 0 bases, and 7 bases lay in between. The CDR3 is 14 residues long.